The 25 T cell receptor beta chains reported below all come from one sample, sequenced in a study of graft-versus-host responses after intestinal transplantation. Assay used: immunoSEQ multiplex PCR; TCRdb lists only in-frame clones, some missing. The sample lists about 78,000 clones, around 89% occurring once. These receptors are not linked to any known antigen. Source: unstimulated CD8+ T cells sorted from spleen or lymph node cells, taken before transplant. These receptors were obtained from a human donor who was the organ donor for an intestinal transplant.

The rearrangement uses TRBV4-1 and TRBJ2-5; 14 bases map to TRBD2. Losses at the gene ends were 0 bases for V and 4 bases for J; bases not matched to a gene: 4. The CDR3 contains 17 residues. Germline CDR1 reads MGHRA; CDR2 reads YSYEKL. The CDR3 region is CASSQERLAGGRETQYF. CDR3 in DNA: TGCGCCAGCAGCCAAGAGCGACTAGCGGGGGGGCGAGAGACCCAGTACTTC.

This clone was seen once. The rearrangement joins TRBV16 to TRBJ1-2; tentative D call: TRBD1 (5 bases). Germline V gene data show CDR1 as KGHSY and CDR2 as FQNENV. Trimming shortened V by 2 bases and J by 2 bases, and 12 bases separated the two germline ends. CDR3 length: 15 residues. The CDR3 protein is CASSQVHKGNYGYTF. Here the CDR3 DNA reads TGTGCCAGCAGCCAAGTTCACAAGGGGAACTATGGCTACACCTTC.

This chain links TRBV30 with TRBJ1-4; the D gene is possibly TRBD1 (6 bases). This CDR3 has 13 residues. From germline, CDR1 is GTSNPN and CDR2 SVGIG (reference sequence). Trimming cost V 3 bases and J 3 bases, with 8 bases left between them. As DNA, the CDR3 is TGTGCCTGGAGGAACAGGGCTAATGAAAAACTGTTTTTT. It yields the protein CAWRNRANEKLFF.

This chain joins TRBV4-2 and TRBJ2-2, with TRBD1 matching over 10 bases. Germline V lookup: CDR1 LGHNA, CDR2 YNFKEQ. The CDR3 covers 16 residues. After removal of 4 bases from V and 3 bases from J, the junction contained 5 bases not matched to a gene. CDR3 residues: CASSLRTGGYTGELFF. The CDR3 nucleotides read TGTGCCAGCAGCCTACGGACAGGGGGGTACACCGGGGAGCTGTTTTTT.

The genes are TRBV7-5 and TRBJ1-4; the table's TRBD1 call for D was not verified on the DNA. TRBV7-5 is tagged as a pseudogene. The CDR3 is 16 amino acids. The CDR3 is CARSLSTGATNEKLFF. In nucleotides, the CDR3 is TGTGCCAGAAGCTTATCCACAGGGGCAACTAATGAAAAACTGTTTTTT.

This clone was seen a handful of times. This chain uses TRBV4-3 with TRBJ1-3, with D uncertain. The CDR3 is 16 residues long. CDR1 and CDR2 (germline): LGHNA, YSLEER. Trimming stripped 0 bases from V and 0 bases from J, with 9 bases between. This CDR3 is CASSQDRHSSGNTIYF. In DNA, the CDR3 is TGCGCCAGCAGCCAAGATCGACACAGCTCTGGAAACACCATATATTTT.

The chain recombines TRBV12-5 with TRBJ1-1; tentative D call: TRBD1 (6 bases). The V and J ends lost 7 bases and 5 bases respectively, with 11 bases between them. CDR3 length equals 12 residues. Germline V CDR1 and CDR2: LGHNT, FRNRAP. In nucleotides, the CDR3 is TGTGCTAGTGCCAGAGGACAGACTGAAGCTTTCTTT. Its protein product is CASARGQTEAFF.

The chain's CDR3 is CASSDNRGMNTEAFF. CDR3 DNA sequence: TGTGCCAGCAGTGACAACAGGGGCATGAACACTGAAGCTTTCTTT. V and J are TRBV6-6 and TRBJ1-1; 7 nucleotides match TRBD1. V lost 5 bases and J lost 0; bases outside the gene matches: 6. The CDR3 sequence is 15 residues long. Germline lookup yields CDR1 MNHNY and CDR2 SVGAGI (reference sequence).

The V gene is TRBV7-6, the J gene TRBJ2-3, with no clear D. Germline V CDR1 and CDR2: SGHVS, FNYEAQ. The ends were cut back, 0 bases at V and 4 bases at J, with 11 bases in the middle. The CDR3 totals 15 residues. CDR3 sequence reads: CASSLAVSFADTQYF. CDR3 coding DNA: TGTGCCAGCAGCTTAGCCGTTAGCTTTGCAGATACGCAGTATTTT.

The chain couples TRBV19 to TRBJ1-3; tentative D call: TRBD1 (5 bases). This CDR3 spans 13 amino acids. The ends were cut back, 7 bases at V and 9 bases at J, with 16 bases in the middle. Germline assignment: CDR1 LNHDA and CDR2 SQIVND (reference sequence). The CDR3 region has the DNA TGTGCCAGTAACAGCCGACAGTCCGCCACCATATATTTT. Translated: CASNSRQSATIYF. The variable domain in full, with the rest retrieved from reference TRBV19 and TRBJ1-3, is DGGITQSPKYLFRKEGQNVTLSCEQNLNHDAMYWYRQDPGQGLRLIYYSQIVNDFQKGDIAEGYSVSREKKESFPLTVTSAQKNPTAFYLCASNSRQSATIYFGEGSWLTVV.

The CDR3 sequence is CASSSPAGSPGELFF. The CDR3 DNA is TGTGCCAGCAGTTCACCAGCGGGGAGCCCCGGGGAGCTGTTTTTT. The chain joins TRBV6-5 to TRBJ2-2, with 7 bases that match TRBD2. There are 15 residues in the CDR3. CDR1 is MNHEY and CDR2 is SVGAGI in the germline V gene. Unmatched junction bases numbered 8, after V lost 4 bases and J lost 6 bases.

J is TRBJ1-2 and V is TRBV5-1, with D perhaps matching TRBD1 (5 bases). The germline V gene has CDR1 SGHRS and CDR2 YFSETQ. V lost 1 base to trimming and J lost 4 bases, with 17 bases between them. CDR3 length: 16 amino acids. As DNA, the CDR3 is TGCGCCAGCAGCTTGATTGGACACCCCTACGGCTATGGCTACACCTTC. Protein: CASSLIGHPYGYGYTF.

The gene calls are TRBV27 and TRBJ1-5; TRBD1 matches 8 bases. The CDR3 extends over 19 amino acids. Germline V gives CDR1 MNHEY, CDR2 SMNVEV (reference sequence). The junction had 22 bases not matched to a gene; V was cut back by 3 bases and J by 9 bases. CDR3 in DNA: TGTGCCAGCAGTTTGGGTGGGACAGGAACCTTCCCATCCTTTTGGCCCCAGCATTTT. It yields the protein CASSLGGTGTFPSFWPQHF.

This chain connects TRBV5-6 to TRBJ1-6, with D maybe TRBD1 (6 bases). Germline values: CDR1 SGHDT, CDR2 YYEEEE. V dropped 4 bases and J dropped 10 bases, with 24 bases sitting between them. The CDR3 runs 17 residues. In nucleotides, the CDR3 is TGTGCCAGCAGCCTGTACCTCCGACAGGTATTAGGGTCACCCCTCCACTTT. Its translation is CASSLYLRQVLGSPLHF. The variable domain in full, completed from reference TRBV5-6 and TRBJ1-6, reads DAGVTQSPTHLIKTRGQQVTLRCSPKSGHDTVSWYQQALGQGPQFIFQYYEEEERQRGNFPDRFSGHQFPNYSSELNVNALLLGDSALYLCASSLYLRQVLGSPLHFGNGTRLTVT.

The V and J genes are TRBV19 and TRBJ2-1; a possible D gene is TRBD1 (6 bases). V was trimmed by 6 bases and J by 8 bases, leaving 14 bases between them. The CDR3 loop spans 13 amino acids. Germline V gene sequence: CDR1 LNHDA, CDR2 SQIVND (reference sequence). The DNA for the CDR3 is TGTGCCAGTAGCCATTTCAGGGGCGATGAGCAGTTCTTC. Its translation is CASSHFRGDEQFF. Supplemented by reference TRBV19 and TRBJ2-1, the full variable domain reads DGGITQSPKYLFRKEGQNVTLSCEQNLNHDAMYWYRQDPGQGLRLIYYSQIVNDFQKGDIAEGYSVSREKKESFPLTVTSAQKNPTAFYLCASSHFRGDEQFFGPGTRLTVL.

This clone was seen more than once but under ten times. J is TRBJ2-1 and V is TRBV10-3; D not certain. The germline V and J ends were trimmed by 3 bases and 9 bases, with 9 bases remaining between them. The CDR3 has 12 amino acids. In germline, CDR1 is ENHRY, CDR2 SYGVKD. The CDR3 DNA follows: TGTGCCATCAGTGATGAGCGCCCTGAGCAGTTCTTC. It encodes CAISDERPEQFF.

In DNA form, the CDR3 reads TGTGCCAGCATCCCGCCAGGAGGGAGTAGCACAGATACGCAGTATTTT. Protein: CASIPPGGSSTDTQYF. The chain carries TRBV5-6 and TRBJ2-3; weak D call: TRBD2 (6 bases). Trimming took off 6 bases at V and 0 bases at J, with 17 bases between the two ends. From germline, CDR1 is SGHDT and CDR2 YYEEEE. The CDR3 has 16 residues. Together with reference TRBV5-6 and TRBJ2-3, the CDR3 gives the full variable domain: DAGVTQSPTHLIKTRGQQVTLRCSPKSGHDTVSWYQQALGQGPQFIFQYYEEEERQRGNFPDRFSGHQFPNYSSELNVNALLLGDSALYLCASIPPGGSSTDTQYFGPGTRLTVL.

The rearrangement links TRBV6-6 to TRBJ2-1; perhaps TRBD2 as D (6 bases). The CDR3 has 15 amino acids. The ends were cut back, 3 bases at V and 4 bases at J, with 13 bases in the middle. Germline CDR1 reads MNHNY; CDR2 reads SVGAGI (reference sequence). The CDR3 here is CASSYLAPDYNEQFF. The CDR3 DNA follows: TGTGCCAGCAGTTATCTAGCGCCGGATTACAATGAGCAGTTCTTC.

The chain employs TRBV6-6 and TRBJ2-7; 12 nucleotides agree with TRBD1. Germline assignment: CDR1 MNHNY and CDR2 SVGAGI (reference sequence). This CDR3 spans 16 amino acids. The trim removed 2 bases at V and 6 bases at J, leaving 8 bases unmatched. For the CDR3, the DNA is TGTGCCAGCAGTTACCCGGGACAGGGGGCGTTGTGCGAGCAGTACGTC. This sequence encodes CASSYPGQGALCEQYV.

V and J are TRBV27 and TRBJ1-3; D is unclear. Germline V CDR1 and CDR2: MNHEY, SMNVEV (reference sequence). The CDR3 runs 16 residues. V was shortened by 7 bases and J by 2 bases, with 18 bases between the two germline ends. CDR3 loop: CASTPQAPGAGNTIYF. CDR3 nucleotide sequence: TGTGCCAGCACCCCCCAGGCCCCAGGCGCTGGAAACACCATATATTTT.

The chain is built from TRBV4-3 and TRBJ2-3, with 8 bases matching TRBD1. Germline CDR1 LGHNA, CDR2 YSLEER. V was clipped by 4 bases and J by 4 bases; unmatched bases: 10. This CDR3 is 16 amino acids long. The CDR3 loop reads CASSPRDRNPPDTQYF. The DNA for the CDR3 is TGCGCCAGCAGCCCTCGGGACAGGAACCCCCCAGATACGCAGTATTTT.

The chain carries TRBV7-6 and TRBJ1-2; weak D call: TRBD1 (5 bases). Trimming left V 3 bases short and J 8 bases short, with 10 bases between. The length of the CDR3 is 12 residues. Germline CDR1 SGHVS, CDR2 FNYEAQ. The CDR3, as DNA: TGTGCCAGCAGCTTGGCAGGGTACGGCTACACCTTC. Translation gives CASSLAGYGYTF.

The chain employs TRBV11-2 and TRBJ2-5; 8 nucleotides line up with TRBD1. The CDR3 extends over 14 amino acids. Germline lookup yields CDR1 SGHAT and CDR2 FQNNGV. The junction had 6 bases not matched to a gene; V was cut back by 6 bases and J by 3 bases. CDR3 DNA: TGTGCCAGCAGACGAGGACAGGGAAAAGAGACCCAGTACTTC. Its translation: CASRRGQGKETQYF.

V usage is TRBV28 and J usage is TRBJ1-5, with unresolved D. The CDR3 length is 15 residues. In germline, CDR1 is MDHEN, CDR2 SYDVKM. V was clipped by 8 bases and J by 0 bases, with 14 bases between them. The CDR3 sequence: CASRVTTYSNQPQHF. DNA of the CDR3: TGTGCCAGCCGGGTTACGACCTATAGCAATCAGCCCCAGCATTTT.

V gene TRBV30 combines with J gene TRBJ2-4, with D maybe TRBD2 (6 bases). Germline V CDR1 and CDR2: GTSNPN, SVGIG (reference sequence). V lost 1 base and J lost 7, with 11 bases in between. CDR3 size: 13 residues. The CDR3 spells CAWSDGGVNIQYF. The CDR3, as DNA: TGTGCCTGGAGTGACGGAGGGGTTAACATTCAGTACTTC.